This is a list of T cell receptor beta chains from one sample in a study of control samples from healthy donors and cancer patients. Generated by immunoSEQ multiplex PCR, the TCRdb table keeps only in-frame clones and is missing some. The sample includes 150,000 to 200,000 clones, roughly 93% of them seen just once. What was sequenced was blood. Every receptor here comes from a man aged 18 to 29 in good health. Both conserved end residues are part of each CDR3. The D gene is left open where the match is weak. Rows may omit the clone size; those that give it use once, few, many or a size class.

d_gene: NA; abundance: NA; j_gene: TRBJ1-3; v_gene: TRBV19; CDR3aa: CASSILGANGNTIYF; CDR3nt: TGTGCCAGTAGTATTTTGGGAGCCAACGGAAACACCATATATTTT
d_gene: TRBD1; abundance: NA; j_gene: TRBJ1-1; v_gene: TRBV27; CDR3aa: CASSIRQGTGITEAFF; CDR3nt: TGTGCCAGCAGTATAAGACAGGGGACGGGGATCACTGAAGCTTTCTTT
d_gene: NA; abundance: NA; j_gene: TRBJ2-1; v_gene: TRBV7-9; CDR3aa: CASSPAGTNRYNEQFF; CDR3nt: TGTGCCAGCAGCCCAGCCGGGACAAACCGCTACAATGAGCAGTTCTTC
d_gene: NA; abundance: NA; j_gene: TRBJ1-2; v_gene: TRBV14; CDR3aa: CASSSSGENYGYTF; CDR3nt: TGTGCCAGCAGCTCCTCGGGAGAAAACTATGGCTACACCTTC
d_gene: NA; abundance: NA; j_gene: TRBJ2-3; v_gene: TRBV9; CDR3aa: CASSATSFSTDTQYF; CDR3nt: TGTGCCAGCAGCGCGACTAGTTTCTCGACAGATACGCAGTATTTT
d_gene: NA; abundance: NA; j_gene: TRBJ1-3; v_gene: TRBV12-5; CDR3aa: CASGLVVAAGNTIYF; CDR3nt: TGTGCTAGTGGTTTGGTAGTCGCAGCTGGAAACACCATATATTTT
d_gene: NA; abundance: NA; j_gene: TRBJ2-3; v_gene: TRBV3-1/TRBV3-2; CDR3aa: CASSQGGGRRESDTQYF; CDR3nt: TGTGCCAGCAGCCAAGGGGGGGGGCGGAGAGAATCAGATACGCAGTATTTT
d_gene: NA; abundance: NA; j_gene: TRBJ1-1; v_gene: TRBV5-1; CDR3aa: CASSLQVLTEAFF; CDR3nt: TGCGCCAGCAGCTTACAGGTTCTCACTGAAGCTTTCTTT
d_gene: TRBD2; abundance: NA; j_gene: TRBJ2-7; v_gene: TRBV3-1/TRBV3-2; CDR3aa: CASSQAASGRYEQYF; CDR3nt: TGTGCCAGCAGCCAAGCCGCAAGCGGGAGATACGAGCAGTACTTC
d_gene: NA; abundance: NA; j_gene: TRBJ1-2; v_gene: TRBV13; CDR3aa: CASSQSWGTYGYTF; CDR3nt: TGTGCCAGCAGCCAAAGCTGGGGGACCTATGGCTACACCTTC
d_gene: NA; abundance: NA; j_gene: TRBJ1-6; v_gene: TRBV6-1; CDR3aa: CASSENGYNSPLHF; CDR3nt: TGTGCCAGCAGTGAAAACGGTTATAATTCACCCCTCCACTTT
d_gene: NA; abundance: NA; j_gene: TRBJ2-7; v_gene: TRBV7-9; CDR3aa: CANLDEQYF; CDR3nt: TGTGCCAACCTTGACGAGCAGTACTTC
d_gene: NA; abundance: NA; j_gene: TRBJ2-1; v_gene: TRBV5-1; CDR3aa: CASSLELEDEQFF; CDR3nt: TGCGCCAGCAGCTTGGAACTGGAGGATGAGCAGTTCTTC
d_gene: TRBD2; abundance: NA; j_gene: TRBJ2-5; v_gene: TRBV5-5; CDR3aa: CASSFGLAAETQYF; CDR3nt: TGTGCCAGCAGCTTCGGGCTAGCGGCGGAGACCCAGTACTTC
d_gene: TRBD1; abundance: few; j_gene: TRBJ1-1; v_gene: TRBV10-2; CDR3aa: CASSGTGAMNTEAFF; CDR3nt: TGCGCCAGCTCCGGGACAGGGGCGATGAACACTGAAGCTTTCTTT
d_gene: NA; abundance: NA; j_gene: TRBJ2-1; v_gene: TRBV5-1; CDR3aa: CASSFFPQSSYNEQFF; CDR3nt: TGCGCCAGCAGCTTCTTCCCGCAGAGCTCCTACAATGAGCAGTTCTTC
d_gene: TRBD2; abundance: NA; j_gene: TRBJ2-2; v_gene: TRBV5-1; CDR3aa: CASRASGGLTGELFF; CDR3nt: TGCGCCAGCAGAGCGAGCGGGGGCCTCACCGGGGAGCTGTTTTTT
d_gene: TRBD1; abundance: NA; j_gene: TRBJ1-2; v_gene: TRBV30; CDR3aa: CAWRHREQGASYGYTF; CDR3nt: TGTGCCTGGAGGCATAGGGAACAGGGGGCTAGTTATGGCTACACCTTC
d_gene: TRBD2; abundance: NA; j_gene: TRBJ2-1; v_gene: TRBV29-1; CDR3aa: CSVEDRASGYNEQFF; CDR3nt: TGCAGCGTTGAAGATCGCGCTAGCGGCTACAATGAGCAGTTCTTC
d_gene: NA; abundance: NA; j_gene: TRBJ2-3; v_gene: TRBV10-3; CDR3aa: CAISESKEGRTLGTQYF; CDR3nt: TGTGCCATCAGTGAGTCGAAGGAGGGACGAACCCTTGGTACGCAGTATTTT
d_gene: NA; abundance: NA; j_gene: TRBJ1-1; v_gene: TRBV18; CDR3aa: CASSPRQKDMNTEAFF; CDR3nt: TGTGCCAGCTCACCGCGACAGAAAGATATGAACACTGAAGCTTTCTTT
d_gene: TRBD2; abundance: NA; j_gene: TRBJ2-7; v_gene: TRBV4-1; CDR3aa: CASSQDLRTSGAYEQYF; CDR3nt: TGCGCCAGCAGCCAAGATCTCAGGACTAGCGGGGCCTACGAGCAGTACTTC
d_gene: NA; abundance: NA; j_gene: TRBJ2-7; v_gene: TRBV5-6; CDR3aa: CASSFGDPLYEQYF; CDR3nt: TGTGCCAGCAGCTTCGGGGACCCACTATACGAGCAGTACTTC
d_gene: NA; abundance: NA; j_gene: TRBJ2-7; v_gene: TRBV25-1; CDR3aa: CASSEPLTRTDYEQYF; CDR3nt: TGTGCCAGCAGTGAACCCCTGACCCGGACTGACTACGAGCAGTACTTC
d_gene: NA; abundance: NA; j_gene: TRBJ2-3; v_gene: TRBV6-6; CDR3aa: CASSLPDRGAFLTDTQYF; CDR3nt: TGTGCCAGCAGTCTACCGGACCGGGGGGCCTTCCTTACAGATACGCAGTATTTT